This TCR beta chain was obtained from a study of T cell repertoires in cytomegalovirus infection. Study background: In public TCR beta signatures, there were indications of both CMV infection and matching HLA type. Study results and caveats: There were HLA-C-restricted CMV-specific TCR beta clonotypes dominating the ex vivo response. Identification of carriers of CMV plus the relevant HLA was achieved through cumulative public TCR beta family frequency.

This clonotype was recorded only once. Its antigen is currently unknown. The germline gene is not matched at one end of the junction; a read error may be the cause. Using its own MiXCR run on the reads, TCRdb lists one record per CDR3 protein. Of tens of thousands of distinct CDR3 sequences in the sample, around 20% were seen once. This CDR3 region has 15 residues. Germline loops: CDR1 SGHVS, CDR2 FQNEAQ. The chain carries TRBV7-8 and TRBJ1-1, with D hard to call. Source material: PBMCs, sequenced either directly or after in vitro stimulation (not recorded which). This receptor was obtained from a human donor in good health (CMV status not recorded). Some clones in this sample may be carry-over from other donors' samples. The CDR3 sequence: CASSLLSSFNTEAFF. CDR3 sequence (DNA): TGTGCCAGCAGCCTCCTCAGCAGTTTCAACACTGAAGCTTTCTTC. The full variable domain, completed using reference TRBV7-8 and TRBJ1-1, is GAGVSQSPRYKVAKRGQDVALRCDPISGHVSLFWYQQALGQGPEFLTYFQNEAQLDKSGLPSDRFFAERPEGSVSTLKIQRTQQEDSAVYLCASSLLSSFNTEAFFGQGTRLTVV.